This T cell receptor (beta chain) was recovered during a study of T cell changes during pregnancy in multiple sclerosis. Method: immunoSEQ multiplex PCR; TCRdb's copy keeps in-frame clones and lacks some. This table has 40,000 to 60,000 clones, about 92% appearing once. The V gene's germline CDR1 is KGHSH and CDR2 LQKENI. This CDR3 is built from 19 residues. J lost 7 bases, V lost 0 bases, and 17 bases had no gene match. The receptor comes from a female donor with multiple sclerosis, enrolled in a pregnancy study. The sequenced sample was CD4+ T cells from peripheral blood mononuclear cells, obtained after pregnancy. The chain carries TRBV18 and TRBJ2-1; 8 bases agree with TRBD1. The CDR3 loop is CASSPPRGSGGIFENEQFF. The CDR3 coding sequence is TGTGCCAGCTCACCACCTAGAGGGTCAGGGGGCATCTTTGAGAATGAGCAGTTCTTC.